The next 12 T cell receptor beta chains were all read from a single sample in a study of identical twins. Each CDR3 protein is one row after TCRdb ran MiXCR on the 5' RACE reads. The sample consists of approximately 630,000 distinct CDR3 sequences, 7% to 7.5% of them appearing once. The sample was also reused in another study, on yellow fever vaccine responses in identical twins.

The sample comprised PBMCs. The receptor set was obtained from a woman aged 18-29 years in good health.

This clonotype was seen many times. The gene calls are TRBV20-1 and TRBJ2-7, with D possibly matching TRBD2 (5 bases). CDR1 and CDR2 (germline): DFQATT, SNEGSKA (reference sequence). The CDR3 runs 13 residues. Trimming cost V 5 bases and J 1 base, with 12 bases left between them. The CDR3 protein is CSASKLGSYEQYV. The DNA of the CDR3 is TGCAGTGCTTCTAAACTAGGTTCCTACGAGCAGTACGTC.

This clonotype came up a few times. The chain recombines TRBV28 with TRBJ2-3; 8 bases align to TRBD1. V shed 2 bases, J shed 1 base, and the junction held 2 bases outside the gene matches. Germline V CDR1 and CDR2: MDHEN, SYDVKM. This CDR3 spans 15 amino acids. CDR3 sequence: CASSLQGAGTDTQYF. The CDR3 nucleotides are TGTGCCAGCAGTTTACAGGGGGCAGGCACAGATACGCAGTATTTT.

The V and J genes are TRBV7-6 and TRBJ2-7; TRBD1 matches 9 bases. With 1 base clipped from V and 3 bases from J, the junction kept 4 bases outside the gene matches. Germline V gives CDR1 SGHVS, CDR2 FNYEAQ. The CDR3 extends over 15 amino acids. The CDR3 nucleotides are TGTGCCAGCAGCTTAGTTAGGGACAGGGTCTACGAGCAGTACTTC. This encodes CASSLVRDRVYEQYF.

This clonotype was seen a handful of times. The gene calls are TRBV18 and TRBJ2-5, with D maybe TRBD2 (7 bases). The germline V and J ends were trimmed by 1 base and 5 bases, with 17 bases remaining between them. Germline CDR1 is KGHSH and CDR2 is LQKENI. The CDR3 has 16 amino acids. CDR3 amino acids: CASSPLRRGQGETQYF. CDR3 in DNA: TGTGCCAGCTCACCACTGCGGCGGGGGCAAGGGGAGACCCAGTACTTC.

Ten or more counts support this clonotype. The chain couples TRBV27 to TRBJ1-2; 7 bases agree with TRBD1. Germline CDR1 reads MNHEY; CDR2 reads SMNVEV (reference sequence). V trimming: 5 bases; J trimming: 4 bases; junction bases outside the gene matches: 7. The CDR3 is made up of 14 amino acids. CDR3 nucleotide sequence: TGTGCCAGCAGTCCCAGACAGGGAACCTATGGCTACACCTTC. Its protein product is CASSPRQGTYGYTF.

This clonotype was found a few times. V usage is TRBV11-2 and J usage is TRBJ2-7; possible D gene TRBD1, 5 bases. This CDR3 is built from 17 residues. The V and J ends lost 2 bases and 0 bases respectively, with 17 bases between them. The V gene's germline CDR1 is SGHAT and CDR2 FQNNGV. Here the CDR3 reads CASSLISGRSSSYEQYF. DNA for the CDR3: TGTGCCAGCAGCTTAATCTCAGGGCGTTCAAGCTCCTACGAGCAGTACTTC.

At least ten counts were recorded for this clonotype. This chain uses TRBV4-1 with TRBJ2-1; D gene uncertain. This CDR3 is built from 13 residues. Per germline, CDR1 MGHRA and CDR2 YSYEKL. V lost 1 base, J lost 6 bases, and 7 bases lay in between. The CDR3 loop is CASSQVPLNEQFF. CDR3 bases: TGCGCCAGCAGCCAAGTTCCCCTCAATGAGCAGTTCTTC.

This clonotype turned up a few times. The rearrangement links TRBV6-1 to TRBJ2-7, with D maybe TRBD2 (7 bases). Trimming cost V 4 bases and J 2 bases, with 12 bases left between them. CDR3 length equals 14 residues. Germline-derived CDR1 and CDR2 are MNHNS and SASEGT. The CDR3 is CASSAGGSTYEQYF. DNA of the CDR3: TGTGCCAGCAGTGCGGGGGGCAGCACCTACGAGCAGTACTTC.

This clonotype was found many times. The chain is built from TRBV7-2 and TRBJ2-7; weak D call: TRBD1 (5 bases). The CDR3 runs 14 residues. Germline lookup yields CDR1 SGHTA and CDR2 FQGNSA. Trimming took 4 bases from V and 2 from J, leaving 12 bases between them. The DNA of the CDR3 is TGTGCCAGCAGCTCGGACACCTTAGCCTACGAGCAGTACTTC. Translation: CASSSDTLAYEQYF.

There are many counts of this clonotype. The rearrangement uses TRBV7-2 and TRBJ2-3; D is possibly TRBD1 or TRBD2 (5 bases each). The ends were cut back, 1 base at V and 7 bases at J, with 21 bases in the middle. CDR3 length: 17 amino acids. Germline V gene data show CDR1 as SGHTA and CDR2 as FQGNSA. The CDR3 coding sequence is TGTGCCAGCAGCTTAGGGGGCGCGGCGGGTGGGTCGTATACGCAGTATTTT. It specifies CASSLGGAAGGSYTQYF.

This clonotype turned up a few times. Relative to the germline gene, one junction end is altered; a read error may explain this. This chain joins TRBV5-1 and TRBJ1-1; possibly TRBD1 for D (5 bases). From germline, CDR1 is SGHRS and CDR2 YFSETQ. The CDR3 spans 15 residues. CDR3 nucleotides: TGCGCCAGCCGCTTCGCTCAGACAGTAGCCACTGAAGCTTTCTTT. Translation: CASRFAQTVATEAFF.

V and J are TRBV12-3 or TRBV12-4 and TRBJ2-6; D is possibly TRBD1 or TRBD2 (7 bases each). The CDR3 covers 16 residues. V gave up 6 bases and J gave up 0 bases, with 12 bases separating them. For the CDR3, the DNA is TGTGCCAGCAGCCAGGGGGGGAACTCTGGGGCCAACGTCCTGACTTTC. This gives the protein CASSQGGNSGANVLTF.